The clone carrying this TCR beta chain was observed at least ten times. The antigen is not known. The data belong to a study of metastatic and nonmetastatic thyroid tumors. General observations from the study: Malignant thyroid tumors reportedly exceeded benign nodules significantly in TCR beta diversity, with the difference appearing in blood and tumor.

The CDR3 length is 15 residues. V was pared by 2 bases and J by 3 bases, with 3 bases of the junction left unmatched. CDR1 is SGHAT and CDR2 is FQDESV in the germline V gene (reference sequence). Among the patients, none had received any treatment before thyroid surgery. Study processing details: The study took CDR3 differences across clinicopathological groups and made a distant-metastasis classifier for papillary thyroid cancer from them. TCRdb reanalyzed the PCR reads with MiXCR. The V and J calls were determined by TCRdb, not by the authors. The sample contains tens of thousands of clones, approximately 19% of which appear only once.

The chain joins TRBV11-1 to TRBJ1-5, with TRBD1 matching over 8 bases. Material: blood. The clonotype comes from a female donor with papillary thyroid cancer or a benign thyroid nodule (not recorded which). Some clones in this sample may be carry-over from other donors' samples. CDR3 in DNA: TGTGCCAGCAGCTTAACAGGGGGACACAATCAGCCCCAGCATTTT. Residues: CASSLTGGHNQPQHF. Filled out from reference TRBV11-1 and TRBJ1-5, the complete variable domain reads EAEVAQSPRYKITEKSQAVAFWCDPISGHATLYWYRQILGQGPELLVQFQDESVVDDSQLPKDRFSAERLKGVDSTLKIQPAELGDSAMYLCASSLTGGHNQPQHFGDGTRLSIL.